A single sample is the source of the 21 T cell receptor beta chains below, sequenced in a study of blood T cell repertoires in COVID-19. Method: immunoSEQ multiplex PCR; TCRdb's copy keeps in-frame clones and lacks some. The sample comprises some 180,000 clones, just over 90% of which are singletons, and around 5% rests with the top ten. Sequencing used peripheral blood. The receptors come from a man younger than 35 with COVID-19, enrolled during active disease.

This rearrangement joins TRBV28 to TRBJ1-3; a possible D gene is TRBD1 (5 bases). Trimming took 6 bases from V and 0 from J, leaving 9 bases between them. CDR3 length equals 14 residues. Germline CDR1 is MDHEN and CDR2 is SYDVKM. The CDR3 nucleotides read TGTGCCAGCAGCGCAGGGCTCTCTGGAAACACCATATATTTT. Translation: CASSAGLSGNTIYF.

The V and J genes are TRBV10-3 and TRBJ2-7; 7 bases are shared with TRBD2. This CDR3 has 14 residues. J was trimmed by 5 bases and V by 0 bases; bases with no gene match: 4. In germline, CDR1 is ENHRY, CDR2 SYGVKD. CDR3 bases: TGTGCCATCAGTGAGTCGGTGGGGAGGGACGAGCAGTACTTC. Protein product: CAISESVGRDEQYF.

This clone was observed a single time. The chain links TRBV7-2 to TRBJ1-5; TRBD1 might be the D (5 bases). The germline V gene encodes CDR1 SGHTA and CDR2 FQGNSA. The length of the CDR3 is 16 residues. Trimming pared 0 bases from V and 1 base from J, leaving 10 bases between. The CDR3 nucleotides are TGTGCCAGCAGCTTAGCGGCAGGGTGGAGCAATCAGCCCCAGCATTTT. Translation gives CASSLAAGWSNQPQHF.

DNA for the CDR3: TGTGCCAGCAGCTTACGGGGTTCAACTAATGAAAAACTGTTTTTT. Its protein is CASSLRGSTNEKLFF. V gene TRBV11-2 combines with J gene TRBJ1-4; no firm D call. Trimming pared 2 bases from V and 0 bases from J, leaving 7 bases between. The CDR3 loop spans 15 amino acids. Germline lookup yields CDR1 SGHAT and CDR2 FQNNGV.

The V and J genes are TRBV9 and TRBJ2-2, with D unresolved. This CDR3 region has 15 residues. Deletions cut 0 bases from V and 0 bases from J, with 6 bases between. Germline CDR1 is SGDLS and CDR2 is YYNGEE. In DNA form, the CDR3 reads TGTGCCAGCAGCGTAGCGGCGGCGAACACCGGGGAGCTGTTTTTT. Amino acid sequence: CASSVAAANTGELFF.

The table lists this clone with a count of one. The chain employs TRBV4-3 and TRBJ2-1; 9 bases fit TRBD2. CDR1 is LGHNA, CDR2 YSLEER, per germline. The J segment lost 4 bases and the V segment lost 0 bases, leaving 10 bases of the junction unmatched. The CDR3 spans 18 residues. Here the CDR3 reads CASSQERWSSGAYNEQFF. The CDR3 coding sequence is TGCGCCAGCAGCCAAGAAAGGTGGTCTAGCGGGGCTTACAATGAGCAGTTCTTC.

V usage is TRBV20-1 and J usage is TRBJ2-7; tentative D call: TRBD2 (5 bases). V gave up 6 bases and J gave up 3 bases, with 9 bases separating them. Germline CDR1 reads DFQATT; CDR2 reads SNEGSKA (reference sequence). This CDR3 is 11 amino acids long. CDR3 bases: TGCAGTGCAAACCGGGACTACGAGCAGTACTTC. This gives the protein CSANRDYEQYF.

The rearrangement uses TRBV28 and TRBJ2-5; a weak D match, TRBD2 (6 bases). The germline V gene has CDR1 MDHEN and CDR2 SYDVKM. The germline V and J ends were trimmed by 2 bases and 5 bases, with 9 bases remaining between them. This CDR3 spans 13 amino acids. CDR3 amino acids: CASSLGLWETQYF. CDR3 nucleotides: TGTGCCAGCAGTTTAGGACTATGGGAGACCCAGTACTTC.

The V and J genes are TRBV29-1 and TRBJ2-1, with D possibly matching TRBD1 (6 bases). Trimming left V 7 bases short and J 7 bases short, with 23 bases between. The CDR3 is 15 amino acids. Germline V gene data show CDR1 as SQVTM and CDR2 as ANQGSEA. The CDR3 protein is CSAEPGAGAWNEQFF. The CDR3 region has the DNA TGCAGCGCGGAGCCAGGGGCCGGTGCGTGGAATGAGCAGTTCTTC.

The V and J genes are TRBV24-1 and TRBJ2-1; 7 bases map to TRBD1. The germline V gene has CDR1 KGHDR and CDR2 SFDVKD. This CDR3 is built from 13 residues. Trimming cost V 6 bases and J 5 bases; bases outside gene matches: 3. DNA for the CDR3: TGTGCCACCAGTCGACAGGGCCACAATGAGCAGTTCTTC. It encodes CATSRQGHNEQFF.

The chain combines TRBV7-2 with TRBJ2-1; weak D call: TRBD2 (6 bases). The germline CDR1 and CDR2 sequences are SGHTA and FQGNSA. Trimming took 5 bases from V and 8 from J, leaving 19 bases between them. This CDR3 has 15 residues. The CDR3 sequence: CASSTRGLVGDEQFF. The CDR3 bases are TGTGCCAGCAGCACACGGGGACTCGTTGGTGATGAGCAGTTCTTC.

This clone was seen only a few times. The chain carries TRBV30 and TRBJ1-1, with TRBD1 matching over 9 bases. V was clipped by 3 bases and J by 4 bases; unmatched bases: 12. This CDR3 comprises 16 residues. Germline lookup yields CDR1 GTSNPN and CDR2 SVGIG (reference sequence). The CDR3 loop is CAWRGLGDRAGTEAFF. The CDR3 coding sequence is TGTGCCTGGAGGGGGCTGGGGGACAGGGCCGGCACTGAAGCTTTCTTT.

The chain is built from TRBV11-1 and TRBJ2-7; TRBD1 matches at 7 bases. V lost 6 bases and J lost 2; bases outside the gene matches: 13. The germline V gene encodes CDR1 SGHAT and CDR2 FQDESV (reference sequence). The CDR3 has 16 residues. The CDR3 sequence is CASRDTGTAIAYEQYF. The CDR3 DNA reads as TGTGCCAGCAGAGATACCGGGACAGCGATAGCCTACGAGCAGTACTTC.

The chain links TRBV10-3 to TRBJ1-1; TRBD1 agrees at 8 bases. This CDR3 is built from 15 residues. The V and J ends lost 4 bases and 2 bases, in that order; junction bases with no gene match: 6. Per the germline V gene, CDR1 is ENHRY and CDR2 is SYGVKD. The CDR3 DNA reads as TGTGCCATCAGTGCGATGACAGGGGCTAACACTGAAGCTTTCTTT. Translated, it gives CAISAMTGANTEAFF.

The chain uses TRBV6-5 and TRBJ1-4; TRBD1 matches at 7 bases. This CDR3 comprises 12 residues. Per germline, CDR1 MNHEY and CDR2 SVGAGI. Losses at the gene ends were 5 bases for V and 8 bases for J; bases not matched to a gene: 2. The CDR3 loop reads CASSNRGEKLFF. The CDR3 nucleotides read TGTGCCAGCAGTAACAGGGGAGAAAAACTGTTTTTT.

V is TRBV11-3 and J is TRBJ2-1; D possibly corresponds to TRBD2 (6 bases). Germline CDR1 reads SGHNT; CDR2 reads YENEEA. The CDR3 runs 12 residues. V dropped 3 bases and J dropped 10 bases, with 10 bases sitting between them. In nucleotides, the CDR3 is TGTGCCAGCAGCTTTGGGGGGACGGAGCAGTTCTTC. This encodes CASSFGGTEQFF.

This chain connects TRBV5-4 to TRBJ2-1; D is ambiguous. With 4 bases removed from V and 0 bases from J, the gap between germline ends came to 8 bases. CDR3 length equals 14 residues. Germline-derived CDR1 and CDR2 are SGHNT and YYREEE (reference sequence). The CDR3: CASSHFFSYNEQFF. The CDR3 DNA is TGTGCCAGCAGCCACTTTTTCTCCTACAATGAGCAGTTCTTC.

The chain has TRBV7-8 and TRBJ1-5; D remains ambiguous. The V end lost 3 bases, the J end lost 7 bases, and 10 bases lay between the germline ends. The length of the CDR3 is 13 residues. Germline V CDR1 and CDR2: SGHVS, FQNEAQ. The chain's CDR3 is CASSLHTGQPQHF. CDR3 coding DNA: TGTGCCAGCAGCTTGCACACGGGGCAGCCCCAGCATTTT.

The chain combines TRBV7-2 with TRBJ1-4, with TRBD1 as a possible D gene (6 bases). V lost 5 bases, J lost 1 base, and 11 bases lay in between. Looked up from germline, CDR1 is SGHTA and CDR2 is FQGNSA. The CDR3 runs 15 residues. This CDR3 reads CASSPSTGTNEKLFF. The CDR3, as DNA: TGTGCCAGCAGCCCTTCGACAGGAACTAATGAAAAACTGTTTTTT.

The V gene is TRBV27, the J gene TRBJ1-5; 7 bases are a match to TRBD1. Germline V gene lookup returns CDR1 MNHEY and CDR2 SMNVEV (reference sequence). V shed 5 bases, J shed 0 bases, and the junction held 13 bases outside the gene matches. The CDR3 is 18 amino acids. This CDR3 is CASSPWDSILYSNQPQHF. For the CDR3, the DNA is TGTGCCAGCAGTCCTTGGGACAGCATTCTATATAGCAATCAGCCCCAGCATTTT.

On this clone: Other DNA sequences in the same sample also yield this CDR3. The chain uses TRBV5-6 and TRBJ2-6; the D is unclear. The CDR3 has 14 residues. The germline gives CDR1 SGHDT, CDR2 YYEEEE. V shed 2 bases and J shed 4 bases, with 7 bases lying between them. DNA of the CDR3: TGTGCCAGCAGCTTCGGTTCCGGGGCCAACGTCCTGACTTTC. This codes for CASSFGSGANVLTF.